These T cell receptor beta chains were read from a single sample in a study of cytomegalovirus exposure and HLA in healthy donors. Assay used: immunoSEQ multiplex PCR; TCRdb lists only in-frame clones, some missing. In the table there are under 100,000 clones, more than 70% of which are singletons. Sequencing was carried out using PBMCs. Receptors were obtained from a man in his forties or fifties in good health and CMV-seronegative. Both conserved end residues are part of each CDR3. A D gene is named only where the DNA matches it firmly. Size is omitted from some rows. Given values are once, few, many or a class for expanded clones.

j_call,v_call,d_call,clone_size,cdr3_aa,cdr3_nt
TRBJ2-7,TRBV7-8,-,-,CASSLAVVPYEQYF,TGTGCCAGCAGCTTAGCCGTGGTTCCCTACGAGCAGTACTTC
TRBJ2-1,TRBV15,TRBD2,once,CATSILGLAAGDEQFF,TGTGCCACCAGCATCCTGGGACTAGCGGCAGGCGATGAGCAGTTCTTC
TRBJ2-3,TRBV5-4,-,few,CASSYYKGDTQYF,TGTGCCAGCAGCTACTATAAGGGGGATACGCAGTATTTT
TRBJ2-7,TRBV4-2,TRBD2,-,CASSQDRERGLNYEQYF,TGTGCCAGCAGCCAAGATAGGGAGCGGGGGCTGAACTACGAGCAGTACTTC
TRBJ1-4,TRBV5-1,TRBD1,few,CASSLTGTGEEKLFF,TGCGCCAGCAGCTTAACCGGGACAGGGGAAGAAAAACTGTTTTTT
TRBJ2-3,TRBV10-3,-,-,CAISDRASTDTQYF,TGTGCCATCAGTGACAGGGCGAGCACAGATACGCAGTATTTT
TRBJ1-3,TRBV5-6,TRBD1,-,CASSLAGGYSGNTIYF,TGTGCCAGCAGCTTGGCAGGGGGTTACTCTGGAAACACCATATATTTT
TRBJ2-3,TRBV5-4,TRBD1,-,CASSLATGARTDTQYF,TGTGCCAGCAGCTTGGCGACAGGGGCGCGCACAGATACGCAGTATTTT
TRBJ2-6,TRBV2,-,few,CASSELGASGANVLTF,TGTGCCAGCAGTGAGCTGGGGGCCTCTGGGGCCAACGTCCTGACTTTC
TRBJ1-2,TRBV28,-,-,CASRERGGRGYTF,TGTGCCAGCAGGGAGAGGGGGGGTAGGGGCTACACCTTC
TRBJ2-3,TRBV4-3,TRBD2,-,CASSPSFILAGGSLVDF,TGCGCCAGCAGCCCAAGTTTCATTCTAGCGGGGGGGAGCCTTGTTGATTTT
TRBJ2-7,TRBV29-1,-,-,CSVEDRGYEQYF,TGCAGCGTTGAAGACCGGGGCTACGAGCAGTACTTC
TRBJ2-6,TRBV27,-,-,CASSLRQVGGANVLTF,TGTGCCAGCAGTTTGCGACAGGTAGGGGGGGCCAACGTCCTGACTTTC
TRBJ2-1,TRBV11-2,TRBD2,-,CASSTRGGPFFGVQFF,TGTGCCAGCAGCACCCGCGGGGGACCTTTCTTCGGCGTGCAGTTCTTC
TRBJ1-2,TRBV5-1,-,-,CASSPGPRVTGGYTF,TGCGCCAGCAGCCCCGGTCCCAGGGTAACGGGTGGCTACACCTTC
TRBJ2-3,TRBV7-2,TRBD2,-,CASSLGASGGAADTQYF,TGTGCCAGCAGCTTAGGGGCTAGCGGGGGGGCCGCAGATACGCAGTATTTT
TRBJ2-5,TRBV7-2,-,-,CASSLGLGVHLQETQYF,TGTGCCAGCAGCTTAGGGCTAGGCGTCCACCTACAAGAGACCCAGTACTTC
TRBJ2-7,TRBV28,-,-,CASSPYSYEQYF,TGTGCCAGCAGTCCCTATAGCTACGAGCAGTACTTC
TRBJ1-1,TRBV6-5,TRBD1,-,CASSRDRGEAFF,TGTGCCAGCAGCCGAGACAGGGGTGAAGCTTTCTTT
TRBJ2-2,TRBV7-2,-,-,CASSPLPGQHTGELFF,TGTGCCAGCAGCCCACTACCGGGACAACACACCGGGGAGCTGTTTTTT
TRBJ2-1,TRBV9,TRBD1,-,CASSVRTGDYNEQFF,TGTGCCAGCAGCGTGCGGACAGGGGATTACAATGAGCAGTTCTTC
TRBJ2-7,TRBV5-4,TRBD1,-,CASSSLGTGEQYF,TGTGCCAGCAGCTCGTTAGGGACAGGGGAGCAGTACTTC
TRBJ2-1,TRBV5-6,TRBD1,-,CASSWDRGRDEQFF,TGTGCCAGCAGTTGGGACAGGGGGCGGGATGAGCAGTTCTTC
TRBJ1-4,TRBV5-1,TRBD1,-,CASSFGDRDEKLFF,TGCGCCAGCAGCTTCGGTGACAGGGATGAAAAACTGTTTTTT
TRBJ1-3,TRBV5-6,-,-,CASSLAFISGNTIYF,TGTGCCAGCAGCCTGGCCTTTATCTCTGGAAACACCATATATTTT
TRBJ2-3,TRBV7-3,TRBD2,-,CASSPGWASGLTDTQYF,TGTGCCAGCAGCCCCGGGTGGGCTAGCGGGCTCACAGATACGCAGTATTTT
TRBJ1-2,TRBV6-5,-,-,CASSYSSVRQGAGYTF,TGTGCCAGCAGTTACTCGAGTGTGAGGCAGGGCGCTGGCTACACCTTC
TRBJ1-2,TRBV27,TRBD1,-,CASSLRGGGYGYTF,TGTGCCAGCAGTTTACGAGGGGGCGGCTATGGCTACACCTTC
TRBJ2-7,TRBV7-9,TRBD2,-,CSSSLHSGGIPYEQYF,TGTTCCAGCAGCCTCCACAGCGGGGGGATTCCCTACGAGCAGTACTTC
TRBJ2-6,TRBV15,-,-,CATSSLSGANVLTF,TGTGCCACCAGCAGCCTCTCTGGGGCCAACGTCCTGACTTTC
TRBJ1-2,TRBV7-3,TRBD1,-,CASSLPRDREFNGYTF,TGTGCCAGCAGCTTGCCCAGGGACAGGGAATTTAATGGCTACACCTTC
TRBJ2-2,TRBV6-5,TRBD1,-,CASSSGQVSTGELFF,TGTGCCAGCAGTTCCGGACAGGTCTCCACCGGGGAGCTGTTTTTT
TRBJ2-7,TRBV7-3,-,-,CASSNRTDYEQYF,TGTGCCAGCAGCAACAGGACAGACTACGAGCAGTACTTC
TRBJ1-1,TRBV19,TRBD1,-,CASIHRGGTEAFF,TGTGCCAGTATTCACAGGGGTGGCACTGAAGCTTTCTTT
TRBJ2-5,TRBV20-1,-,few,CSAKQGTQYF,TGCAGTGCTAAACAGGGCACCCAGTACTTC
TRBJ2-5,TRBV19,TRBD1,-,CASSVQGAGETQYF,TGTGCCAGTAGTGTCCAGGGGGCGGGGGAGACCCAGTACTTC
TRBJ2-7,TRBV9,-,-,CASSVAASDRGIYEQYF,TGTGCCAGCAGCGTAGCTGCGTCGGACCGGGGGATCTACGAGCAGTACTTC
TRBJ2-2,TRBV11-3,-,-,CASSPFNGGELFF,TGTGCCAGCAGCCCCTTCAACGGCGGGGAGCTGTTTTTT
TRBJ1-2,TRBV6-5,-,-,CASSYSNRPPGYTF,TGTGCCAGCAGTTACTCGAACAGACCACCTGGCTACACCTTC
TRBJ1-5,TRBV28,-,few,CASSPRGGPKPQHF,TGTGCCAGCAGTCCCCGGGGGGGCCCAAAGCCCCAGCATTTT
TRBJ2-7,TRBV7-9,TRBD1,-,CASSPGQGYEQYF,TGTGCCAGCAGCCCGGGACAGGGCTACGAGCAGTACTTC
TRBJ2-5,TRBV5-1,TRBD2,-,CASSLGLAGLLPPQETQYF,TGCGCCAGCAGCTTGGGACTAGCGGGGCTTCTCCCACCCCAAGAGACCCAGTACTTC
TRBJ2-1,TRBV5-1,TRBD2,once,CASSIGLAAYNEQFF,TGCGCCAGCAGCATTGGACTAGCGGCCTACAATGAGCAGTTCTTC
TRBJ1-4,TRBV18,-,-,CASSPQGPATNEKLFF,TGTGCCAGCTCACCACAGGGGCCTGCAACTAATGAAAAACTGTTTTTT
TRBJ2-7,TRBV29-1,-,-,CSVEPIQGTREQYF,TGCAGCGTTGAACCTATACAGGGAACCCGCGAGCAGTACTTC
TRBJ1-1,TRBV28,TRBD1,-,CASSRDSYMNTEAFF,TGTGCCAGCAGTAGGGACAGTTACATGAACACTGAAGCTTTCTTT
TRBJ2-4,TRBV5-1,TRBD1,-,CASRGGDRANIQYF,TGCGCCAGCAGGGGGGGGGACAGGGCAAACATTCAGTACTTC
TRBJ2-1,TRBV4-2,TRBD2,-,CASSQDRGGIYEQFF,TGTGCCAGCAGCCAAGATCGGGGGGGTATATATGAGCAGTTCTTC
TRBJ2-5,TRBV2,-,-,CASSEVVTPYQETQYF,TGTGCCAGCAGTGAAGTAGTGACTCCGTACCAAGAGACCCAGTACTTC
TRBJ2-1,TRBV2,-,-,CASASSYNEQFF,TGTGCCAGCGCTAGCTCCTACAATGAGCAGTTCTTC
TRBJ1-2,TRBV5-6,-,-,CASSLRGSRGYTF,TGTGCCAGCAGCTTGAGGGGCTCCCGGGGCTACACCTTC
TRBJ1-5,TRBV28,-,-,CASSLVQGGQPQHF,TGTGCCAGCAGTTTAGTCCAGGGCGGCCAGCCCCAGCATTTT
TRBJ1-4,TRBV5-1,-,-,CASSLAAGATNEKLFF,TGCGCCAGCAGCTTGGCGGCGGGGGCAACTAATGAAAAACTGTTTTTT
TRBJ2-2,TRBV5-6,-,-,CASSLGAHPRDTGELFF,TGTGCCAGCAGCTTGGGAGCTCACCCGAGGGACACCGGGGAGCTGTTTTTT
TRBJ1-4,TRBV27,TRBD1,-,CASSSDRVRPTNEKLFF,TGTGCCAGCAGCTCGGACAGGGTCAGGCCGACTAATGAAAAACTGTTTTTT
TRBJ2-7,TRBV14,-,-,CASSQDKRHEQYF,TGTGCCAGCAGCCAGGATAAGCGCCACGAGCAGTACTTC
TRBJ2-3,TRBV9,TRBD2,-,CASSVGLAGGHSSNTQYF,TGTGCCAGCAGCGTAGGACTAGCGGGGGGCCATAGCTCGAATACGCAGTATTTT
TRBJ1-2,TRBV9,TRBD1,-,CASSADRGYGYTF,TGTGCCAGCAGCGCCGACAGGGGTTATGGCTACACCTTC
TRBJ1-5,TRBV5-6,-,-,CASSYLRDSGNQPQHF,TGTGCCAGCAGCTACCTTCGGGACTCGGGCAATCAGCCCCAGCATTTT
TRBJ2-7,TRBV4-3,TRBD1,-,CASSQDGGQGLYEQYF,TGCGCCAGCAGCCAAGATGGAGGACAGGGACTTTACGAGCAGTACTTC